This T cell receptor beta chain was sequenced in a study of shared clonotypes between healthy human individuals. Genomic DNA from unsorted samples was obtained from around 93 million PBMCs (per sample). Method: immunoSEQ multiplex PCR; TCRdb's copy keeps in-frame clones and lacks some. This table has about 530,000 clones, 60% to 80% appearing once. The TCR was taken from a woman between 35 and 50 years old in good health. Some clones in this sample may be carry-over from other donors' samples. The specimen was PBMCs.

This chain's CDR3 is CASSDRVIDGYTF. The CDR3 DNA reads as TGCGCCAGCAGTGACAGGGTAATTGATGGCTACACCTTC. The V call is TRBV10-2, the J call TRBJ1-2; TRBD1 might be the D (5 bases). Germline CDR1 and CDR2: WSHSY and SAAADI. The CDR3 extends over 13 amino acids. Between the trimmed V and J ends, which lost 3 bases and 6 bases, there was a span of 11 bases.